The 25 T cell receptor beta chains reported below all come from one sample, sequenced in a study of cytotoxic CD8 clonotypes in ibrutinib-treated CLL. TCRdb keeps only in-frame clones here, not all; method: immunoSEQ multiplex PCR. The sample consists of over 140,000 clones, more than 70% of them appearing once. Sequenced material: PBMCs, taken after 36 months of ibrutinib treatment. These receptors were obtained from a human donor with chronic lymphocytic leukemia.

This clone was detected only once. The genes are TRBV7-7 and TRBJ2-5; the match to TRBD2 covers 14 bases. V was pared by 4 bases and J by 5 bases, with 6 bases of the junction left unmatched. The germline V gene has CDR1 SSHAT and CDR2 FNYEAQ (reference sequence). CDR3 length: 16 residues. CDR3 in amino acids: CASSYSGTSGSETQYF. Here the CDR3 DNA reads TGTGCCAGCAGCTACTCTGGGACTAGCGGGAGTGAGACCCAGTACTTC.

In nucleotides, the CDR3 is TGTGCCAGCAGCCCCCCTAGAGCGGGGGGCCGTAATGAGCAGTTCTTC. It translates to CASSPPRAGGRNEQFF. The chain couples TRBV28 to TRBJ2-1, with 9 bases that match TRBD2. V shed 6 bases, J shed 7 bases, and the junction held 13 bases outside the gene matches. The CDR3 covers 16 residues. Germline V gene lookup returns CDR1 MDHEN and CDR2 SYDVKM.

J is TRBJ1-2 and V is TRBV5-6, with no clear D. The CDR3 is 14 residues long. Germline values: CDR1 SGHDT, CDR2 YYEEEE. Trimming removed 4 bases at V and 5 bases at J, with 15 bases between. This chain's CDR3 is CASSTPGLGYGYTF. The CDR3 region has the DNA TGTGCCAGCAGCACTCCGGGGTTGGGTTATGGCTACACCTTC.

CDR3 loop: CAIRGQYTGELFF. CDR3 in DNA: TGTGCCATCAGGGGGCAATACACCGGGGAGCTGTTTTTT. This chain uses TRBV10-3 with TRBJ2-2; D is possibly TRBD1 (5 bases). CDR1 ENHRY and CDR2 SYGVKD come from the germline V gene. Trimming took 6 bases from V and 3 from J, leaving 8 bases between them. CDR3 length: 13 residues.

J is TRBJ1-1 and V is TRBV6-1; TRBD1 might be the D (5 bases). The CDR3 consists of 16 residues. CDR1 is MNHNS, CDR2 SASEGT, per germline. V lost 3 bases and J 0 bases, leaving 14 bases between the germline ends. The CDR3 DNA is TGTGCCAGCAGTGATTCCAGGGAACAGGTGAACACTGAAGCTTTCTTT. Translation gives CASSDSREQVNTEAFF.

The rearrangement links TRBV5-1 to TRBJ1-1; the D gene is possibly TRBD1 (5 bases). The CDR3 is made up of 16 amino acids. CDR1 and CDR2 (germline): SGHRS, YFSETQ. The V gene lost 4 bases and the J gene lost 0 bases, with 16 bases spanning the gap. The CDR3 protein is CASSRNRGGVNTEAFF. The CDR3 bases are TGCGCCAGCAGCCGAAACCGAGGAGGGGTGAACACTGAAGCTTTCTTT.

The genes are TRBV21-1 and TRBJ1-2. TRBV21-1 is shown as a pseudogene. CDR3 length: 13 residues. In nucleotides, the CDR3 is TGTGCCAGCAGCAAAGTCGGGCTCTATGGCTACACCTTC. Protein sequence: CASSKVGLYGYTF.

This chain uses TRBV6-1 with TRBJ2-7, with D hard to call. Germline CDR1 reads MNHNS; CDR2 reads SASEGT. This CDR3 has 12 residues. Trimming cost V 6 bases and J 2 bases, with 8 bases left between them. The DNA for the CDR3 is TGTGCCAGCAGCGACACAACCTACGAGCAGTACTTC. Translated, it gives CASSDTTYEQYF.

The chain couples TRBV11-2 to TRBJ2-2; perhaps D is TRBD1 or TRBD2 (5 bases each). CDR3 length: 17 residues. V was trimmed by 4 bases and J by 0 bases, leaving 15 bases between them. The V gene's germline CDR1 is SGHAT and CDR2 FQNNGV. The CDR3 sequence: CASSYPFGGANTGELFF. The CDR3 DNA reads TGTGCCAGCAGCTACCCCTTTGGGGGTGCGAACACCGGGGAGCTGTTTTTT.

CDR3 region: CASNRGPSTDTQYF. The CDR3 bases are TGTGCCTCCAACAGGGGACCTAGCACAGATACGCAGTATTTT. The chain combines TRBV30 with TRBJ2-3, with 7 bases matching TRBD1. The V gene's germline CDR1 is GTSNPN and CDR2 SVGIG (reference sequence). V trimming: 7 bases; J trimming: 0 bases; junction bases outside the gene matches: 7. This CDR3 is 14 amino acids long.

The chain's CDR3 is CASSVQRFFTDTQYF. The CDR3 nucleotides are TGTGCCAGCAGTGTGCAGCGGTTCTTCACAGATACGCAGTATTTT. V gene TRBV6-1 combines with J gene TRBJ2-3; D possibly corresponds to TRBD2 (5 bases). The CDR3 covers 15 residues. The V gene's germline CDR1 is MNHNS and CDR2 SASEGT. Trimming removed 4 bases at V and 2 bases at J, with 13 bases between.

This sequence joins TRBV19 and TRBJ2-3; D may be TRBD2 (6 bases). V was pared by 9 bases and J by 12 bases, with 16 bases between. This CDR3 has 11 residues. CDR1 is LNHDA and CDR2 is SQIVND in the germline V gene (reference sequence). The CDR3 loop reads CASGGWSSQYF. CDR3 in DNA: TGTGCCAGCGGGGGTTGGAGCAGTCAGTATTTT.

CDR3 sequence (DNA): TGTGCCAGCAGCTTCCCACGGGGGTTAGGCACAGATACGCAGTATTTT. Its translation: CASSFPRGLGTDTQYF. The chain uses TRBV13 and TRBJ2-3, with a tentative D call TRBD2 (6 bases). Trimming left V 3 bases short and J 1 base short, with 14 bases between. CDR1 is PRHDT, CDR2 FYEKMQ, per germline (reference sequence). The CDR3 consists of 16 residues. The whole variable domain, filled in from reference TRBV13 and TRBJ2-3, reads AAGVIQSPRHLIKEKRETATLKCYPIPRHDTVYWYQQGPGQDPQFLISFYEKMQSDKGSIPDRFSAQQFSDYHSELNMSSLELGDSALYFCASSFPRGLGTDTQYFGPGTRLTVL.

This chain uses TRBV4-1 with TRBJ1-1; D is unclear. Germline V gene sequence: CDR1 MGHRA, CDR2 YSYEKL. This CDR3 is built from 16 residues. Deletions cut 4 bases from V and 4 bases from J, with 19 bases between. CDR3 in amino acids: CASSRVRDRKATEAFF. The DNA for the CDR3 is TGCGCCAGCAGCCGAGTTAGAGACCGGAAGGCCACTGAAGCTTTCTTT.

CDR3 sequence: CASSSGLHNEQFF. The CDR3 coding sequence is TGCGCCAGCAGCTCCGGACTCCACAATGAGCAGTTCTTC. The chain joins TRBV5-1 to TRBJ2-1; TRBD2 is a possible D gene (5 bases). The CDR3 has 13 residues. The germline gives CDR1 SGHRS, CDR2 YFSETQ. The germline V and J ends were trimmed by 3 bases and 5 bases, with 9 bases remaining between them.

The V and J genes are TRBV7-8 and TRBJ1-2, with a weak D call TRBD1 (5 bases). Germline CDR1 SGHVS, CDR2 FQNEAQ. V lost 1 base, J lost 4 bases, and 13 bases lay in between. The CDR3 loop spans 15 amino acids. CDR3 in DNA: TGTGCCAGCAGCTTAGATATTTGGGACGGCTATGGCTACACCTTC. As protein: CASSLDIWDGYGYTF.

This clone is a singleton in its sample. The V call is TRBV10-3, the J call TRBJ2-7; TRBD1 aligns across 8 bases. V gave up 11 bases and J gave up 5 bases; unmatched junction bases: 8. Per the germline V gene, CDR1 is ENHRY and CDR2 is SYGVKD. The CDR3 has 12 amino acids. In nucleotides, the CDR3 is TGTGCCTCCAAAGACAGGGGCGACGAGCAGTACTTC. This gives the protein CASKDRGDEQYF.

Only a few counts were recorded for this clone. The chain couples TRBV7-6 to TRBJ2-7; 10 positions agree with TRBD2. The germline V gene has CDR1 SGHVS and CDR2 FNYEAQ. The CDR3 totals 15 residues. Losses at the gene ends were 1 base for V and 6 bases for J; bases not matched to a gene: 6. CDR3 sequence (DNA): TGTGCCAGCAGCTTAGTCCTAGCGGGAGAAGGCGAGCAGTACTTC. Translated, it gives CASSLVLAGEGEQYF.

This chain connects TRBV6-5 to TRBJ1-1; no reliable D call. CDR3 length: 14 amino acids. Per germline, CDR1 MNHEY and CDR2 SVGAGI. With 9 bases removed from V and 0 bases from J, the gap between germline ends came to 14 bases. CDR3 sequence: CASIPGGLNTEAFF. CDR3 coding DNA: TGTGCCAGTATCCCGGGAGGGTTGAACACTGAAGCTTTCTTT.

The chain couples TRBV10-1 to TRBJ2-5; 12 bases fit TRBD1. V was pared by 0 bases and J by 5 bases, with 4 bases of the junction left unmatched. In germline, CDR1 is WNHNN, CDR2 SYGVQD (reference sequence). This CDR3 region has 16 residues. The CDR3 DNA follows: TGCGCCAGCAGTGAGTCGGGGACAGGGGGCTTCGAGACCCAGTACTTC. Its protein product is CASSESGTGGFETQYF.

The chain combines TRBV6-1 with TRBJ1-2; D unresolved. CDR3 length: 14 amino acids. Germline lookup yields CDR1 MNHNS and CDR2 SASEGT. V was cut by 2 bases and J by 6 bases, with 13 bases left in between. As DNA, the CDR3 is TGTGCCAGCAGTGAAAGCCAGGCACCCAATGGCTACACCTTC. Protein product: CASSESQAPNGYTF.

This clone was observed a handful of times. V is TRBV7-9 and J is TRBJ2-1; 10 bases line up with TRBD1. CDR1 and CDR2 from the germline V gene are SEHNR and FQNEAQ (reference sequence). This CDR3 region has 15 residues. V was clipped by 5 bases and J by 4 bases; unmatched bases: 5. The chain's CDR3 is CASSQRDRGYNEQFF. The CDR3 DNA reads as TGTGCCAGCAGCCAACGGGACAGGGGTTACAATGAGCAGTTCTTC.

V is TRBV7-9 and J is TRBJ1-1, with a possible D match to TRBD1 (6 bases). V lost 3 bases to trimming and J lost 1 base, with 9 bases between them. CDR3 length: 14 amino acids. The germline V gene has CDR1 SEHNR and CDR2 FQNEAQ (reference sequence). CDR3 region: CASSFGGANTEAFF. CDR3 bases: TGTGCCAGCAGCTTTGGGGGGGCGAACACTGAAGCTTTCTTT. The complete variable domain, with remaining parts taken from reference TRBV7-9 and TRBJ1-1, reads DTGVSQNPRHKITKRGQNVTFRCDPISEHNRLYWYRQTLGQGPEFLTYFQNEAQLEKSRLLSDRFSAERPKGSFSTLEIQRTEQGDSAMYLCASSFGGANTEAFFGQGTRLTVV.

This sequence joins TRBV18 and TRBJ1-1; D remains ambiguous. This CDR3 is 14 amino acids long. Trimming stripped 3 bases from V and 2 bases from J, with 10 bases between. CDR1 is KGHSH and CDR2 is LQKENI in the germline V gene. DNA of the CDR3: TGTGCCAGCTCACCCGGGAGATTCAACACTGAAGCTTTCTTT. It yields the protein CASSPGRFNTEAFF.

This chain connects TRBV7-9 to TRBJ2-5; possible D gene TRBD1, 6 bases. Trimming took 1 base from V and 1 from J, leaving 16 bases between them. CDR1 and CDR2 (germline): SEHNR, FQNEAQ (reference sequence). The CDR3 is made up of 17 amino acids. In DNA, the CDR3 is TGTGCCAGCAGCTTAGGGACAGCGCGATACACCCAAGAGACCCAGTACTTC. This translates into CASSLGTARYTQETQYF. The full variable domain, rest sourced from reference TRBV7-9 and TRBJ2-5, is DTGVSQNPRHKITKRGQNVTFRCDPISEHNRLYWYRQTLGQGPEFLTYFQNEAQLEKSRLLSDRFSAERPKGSFSTLEIQRTEQGDSAMYLCASSLGTARYTQETQYFGPGTRLLVL.